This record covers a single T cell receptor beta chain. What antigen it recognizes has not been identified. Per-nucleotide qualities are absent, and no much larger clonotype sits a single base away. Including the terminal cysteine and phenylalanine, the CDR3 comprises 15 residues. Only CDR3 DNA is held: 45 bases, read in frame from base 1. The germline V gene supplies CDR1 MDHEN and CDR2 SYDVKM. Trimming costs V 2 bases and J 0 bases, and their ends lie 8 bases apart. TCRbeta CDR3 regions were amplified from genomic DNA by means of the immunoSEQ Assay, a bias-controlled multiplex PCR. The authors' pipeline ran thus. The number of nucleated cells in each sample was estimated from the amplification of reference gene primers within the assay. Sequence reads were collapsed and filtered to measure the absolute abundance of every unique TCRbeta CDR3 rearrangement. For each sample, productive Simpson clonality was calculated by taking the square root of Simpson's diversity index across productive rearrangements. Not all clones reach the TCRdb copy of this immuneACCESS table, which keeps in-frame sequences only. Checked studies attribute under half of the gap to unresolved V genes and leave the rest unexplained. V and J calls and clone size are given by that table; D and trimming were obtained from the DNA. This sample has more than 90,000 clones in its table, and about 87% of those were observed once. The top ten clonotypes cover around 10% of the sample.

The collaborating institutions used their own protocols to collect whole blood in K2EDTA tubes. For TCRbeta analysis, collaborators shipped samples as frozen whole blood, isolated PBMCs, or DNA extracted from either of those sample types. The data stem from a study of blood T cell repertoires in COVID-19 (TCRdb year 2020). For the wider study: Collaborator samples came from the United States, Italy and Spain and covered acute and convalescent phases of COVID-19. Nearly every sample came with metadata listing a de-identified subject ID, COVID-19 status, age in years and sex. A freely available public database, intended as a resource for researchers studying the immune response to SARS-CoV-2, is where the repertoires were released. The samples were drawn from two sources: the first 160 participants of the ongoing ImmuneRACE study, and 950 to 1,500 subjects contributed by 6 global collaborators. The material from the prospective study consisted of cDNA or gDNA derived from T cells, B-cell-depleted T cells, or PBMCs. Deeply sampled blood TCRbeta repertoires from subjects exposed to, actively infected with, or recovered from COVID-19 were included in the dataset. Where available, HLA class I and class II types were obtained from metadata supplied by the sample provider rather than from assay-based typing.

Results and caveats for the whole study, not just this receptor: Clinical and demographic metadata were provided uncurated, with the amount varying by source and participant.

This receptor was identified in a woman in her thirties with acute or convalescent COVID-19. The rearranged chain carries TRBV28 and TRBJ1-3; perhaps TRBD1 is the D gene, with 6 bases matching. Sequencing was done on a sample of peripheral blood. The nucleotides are TGTGCCAGCAGTTTAAGGGGACACTCTGGAAACACCATATATTTT. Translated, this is CASSLRGHSGNTIYF. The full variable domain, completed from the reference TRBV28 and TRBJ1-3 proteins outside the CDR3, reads DVKVTQSSRYLVKRTGEKVFLECVQDMDHENMFWYRQDPGLGLRLIYFSYDVKMKEKGDIPEGYSVSREKKERFSLILESASTNQTSMYLCASSLRGHSGNTIYFGEGSWLTVV.